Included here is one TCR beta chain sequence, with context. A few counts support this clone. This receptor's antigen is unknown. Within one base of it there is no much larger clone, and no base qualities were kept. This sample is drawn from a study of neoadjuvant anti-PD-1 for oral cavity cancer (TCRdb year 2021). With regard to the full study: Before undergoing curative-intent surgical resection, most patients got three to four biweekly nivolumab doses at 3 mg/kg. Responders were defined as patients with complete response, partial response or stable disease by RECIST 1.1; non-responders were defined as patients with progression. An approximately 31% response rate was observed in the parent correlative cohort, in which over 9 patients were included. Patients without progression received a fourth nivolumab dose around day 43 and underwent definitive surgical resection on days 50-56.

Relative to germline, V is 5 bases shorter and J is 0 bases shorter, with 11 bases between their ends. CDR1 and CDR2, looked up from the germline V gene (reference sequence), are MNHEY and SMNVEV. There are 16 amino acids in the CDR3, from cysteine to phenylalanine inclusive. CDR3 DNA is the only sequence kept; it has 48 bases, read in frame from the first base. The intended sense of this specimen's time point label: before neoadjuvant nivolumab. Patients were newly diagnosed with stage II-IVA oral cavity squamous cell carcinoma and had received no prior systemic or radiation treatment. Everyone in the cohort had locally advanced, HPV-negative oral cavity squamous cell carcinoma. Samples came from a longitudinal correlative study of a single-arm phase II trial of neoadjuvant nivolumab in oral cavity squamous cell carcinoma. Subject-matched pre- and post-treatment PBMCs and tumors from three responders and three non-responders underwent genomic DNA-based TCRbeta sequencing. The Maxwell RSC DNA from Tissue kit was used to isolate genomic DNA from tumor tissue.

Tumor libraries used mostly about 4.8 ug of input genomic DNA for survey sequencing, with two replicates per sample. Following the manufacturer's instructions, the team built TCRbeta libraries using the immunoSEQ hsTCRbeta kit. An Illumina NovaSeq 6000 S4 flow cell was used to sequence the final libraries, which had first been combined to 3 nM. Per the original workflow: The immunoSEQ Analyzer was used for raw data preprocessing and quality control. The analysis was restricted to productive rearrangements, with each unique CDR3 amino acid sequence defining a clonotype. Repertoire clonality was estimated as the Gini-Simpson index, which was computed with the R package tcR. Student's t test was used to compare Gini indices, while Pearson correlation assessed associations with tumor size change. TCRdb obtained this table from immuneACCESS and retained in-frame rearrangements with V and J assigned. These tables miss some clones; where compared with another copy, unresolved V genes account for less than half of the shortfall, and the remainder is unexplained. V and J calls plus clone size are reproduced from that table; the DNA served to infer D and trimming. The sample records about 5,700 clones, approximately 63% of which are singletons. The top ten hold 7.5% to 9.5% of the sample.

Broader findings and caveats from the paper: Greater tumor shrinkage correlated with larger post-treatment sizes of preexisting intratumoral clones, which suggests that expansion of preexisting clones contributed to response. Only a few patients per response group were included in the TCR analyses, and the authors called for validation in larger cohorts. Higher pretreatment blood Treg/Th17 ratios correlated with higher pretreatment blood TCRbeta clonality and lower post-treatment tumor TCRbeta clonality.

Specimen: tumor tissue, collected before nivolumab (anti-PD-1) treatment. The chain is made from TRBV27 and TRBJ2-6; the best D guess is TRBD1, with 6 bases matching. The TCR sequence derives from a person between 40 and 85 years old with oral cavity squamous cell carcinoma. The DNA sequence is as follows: TGTGCCAGCAGTCCGGTGGGGGCCTCTGGGGCCAACGTCCTGACTTTC. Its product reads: CASSPVGASGANVLTF.